This T cell receptor (beta chain) was found in a study of OX40 agonist ivuxolimab in advanced cancers. A note on the overall study: Ivuxolimab was a fully human IgG2 agonistic monoclonal antibody targeting the costimulatory receptor OX40 (CD134). The point of sequencing TCRbeta in the periphery was to test whether ivuxolimab changed TCR sequence diversity and drove clonal T-cell expansion. Intravenous ivuxolimab was administered to patients every 2 weeks at six dose levels: 0.01, 0.1, 0.3, 1.5, 3 and 10 mg/kg. Three dose-escalation patients achieved partial responses, one with hepatocellular carcinoma and two with cutaneous melanoma. Of the roughly 52 dose-escalation patients, hepatocellular carcinoma was present in approximately 20, melanoma in roughly 15, renal cell carcinoma in 9 and head and neck cancer in 9. Patients were allowed to have had prior anti-PD-1, anti-PD-L1 or anti-CTLA-4 therapy, and about 40% of the dose-escalation patients had been treated with checkpoint inhibitors. The paper reports the monotherapy dose-escalation portion (N of about 54 patients) of the phase I ivuxolimab trial. In the dose-escalation cohort, 75% to 90% of patients were male, and the mean age was around 65 years with a range of roughly 20 to 79.

The V and J ends are trimmed by 0 bases and 2 bases, leaving 8 bases between them. From the cysteine through the phenylalanine, the CDR3 covers 14 amino acids. This entry keeps only the CDR3 DNA: 42 bases, framed from base 1. CDR1 and CDR2, per the germline V gene, are MGHRA and YSYEKL. Patients with autoimmune disease history or receiving systemic immunosuppression were excluded from the trial. Peripheral blood for TCR sequencing was drawn from every dose cohort at baseline, at cycle 4 day 1 and at cycle 7 day 1. Samples were obtained from an open-label, multicenter, first-in-human phase I dose-escalation trial of ivuxolimab. Adults with locally advanced or metastatic melanoma, renal cell carcinoma, hepatocellular carcinoma or head and neck squamous cell carcinoma were enrolled in the trial. CD4+ and CD8+ T cells were sorted separately from peripheral blood before TCR sequencing. A remark on this clone: Its antigen has not been determined. Base qualities are missing; no much larger clone stands one base away. This specimen includes other DNA sequences encoding the same CDR3.

The investigation overall reported the following: On average, CD8+ T cells showed more expanded clones than CD4+ T cells after ivuxolimab. At doses from 0.1 to 3.0 mg/kg, clonal expansion was seen in both CD4+ and CD8+ blood T cells between baseline and week 6. In the 0.1-3.0 mg/kg groups, partial responders were among the patients with the lowest normalized peripheral clonal expansion, particularly in CD8+ T cells. Low levels of normalized T-cell clonal expansion were also shown by some nonresponding patients. The antigen specificity of the clonally expanded peripheral T cells was not determined.

To sequence the TCRbeta CDR3 region, genomic DNA was isolated from the sorted cells. The immunoSEQ Assay was used for sequencing of TCRbeta CDR3 regions. TCRdb retrieved this table from immuneACCESS and kept in-frame rearrangements only. Not all clones are present; in checked studies, unresolved V genes account for under half, and no reason is known for the remainder. In all, the sample holds 29,000 or so clones, and approximately 90% of those were seen once. Roughly a tenth of the sample goes to the ten largest clones. The input for sequencing was CD4+ or CD8+ T cells sorted from blood, taken in a trial of the OX40 agonist ivuxolimab. In this chain, TRBV4-1 is recombined with TRBJ2-7; the D gene assignment is ambiguous. The sequence was collected from an adult with an advanced solid tumor such as melanoma, head and neck, liver or kidney cancer. The sequence in DNA is TGCGCCAGCAGCCAAGATCCAGTAACCTACGAGCAGTACTTC. It codes for CASSQDPVTYEQYF.